This TCR beta chain was obtained from a study of shared clonotypes between healthy human individuals (dated by TCRdb to 2019 to 2021). At the level of the whole study: The cohort comprised a couple of women and a few men aged 18 to 49 years. For each donor, CD4 naive and CD4 memory were each run on three plates, CD8 naive on two plates, and CD8 memory on one plate. To estimate repertoire size and how much clonotype sharing occurs between individuals, the study deeply sequenced the blood TCR repertoires of 5 or 6 healthy adults. Different laboratories and diverse techniques were used to prepare libraries and sequence TCR repertoires, to increase sequencing depth and limit assay-specific biases. Between about 0.9 and 8.9 billion PBMCs per donor were obtained by leukapheresis.

Turning to this clone: Its antigen is currently not known. Base qualities are not at hand, and no much larger clone is one base apart.

Using the deep immunoSEQ assay, TCR CDR3 regions were amplified from genomic DNA by multiplex PCR. For each cell subset, the extracted genomic DNA was distributed evenly across all wells of several immunoSEQ 96-well plates, and each plate served as one replicate. For sorted subsets, each replicate PCR was loaded with approximately 200 ng genomic DNA, equivalent to approximately 33,000 T cell genomes. The purified libraries were quantified using a Qubit 3.0 fluorometer, sized with a Bioanalyzer 2100, and then quantified again using the KAPA Library Quantification kit. Every immunoSEQ 96-well plate was sequenced on a separate single-read 150-cycle Illumina NextSeq 550 flow cell. Per the authors' processing: Because the immunoSEQ output held only junctional sequences and lacked quality scores, the filtering could not match the filtering applied to full-length reads. Sequences were annotated with PyIR, a Python wrapper for IgBLAST v1.9, and V/J genes and CDR3 were assigned using IMGT germline references. Reads with weak V/J assignments (E-value above 1e-6), missing CDR3, stop codons, out-of-frame junctions, or ambiguous translated residues were removed. V3J clonotypes were defined as sequences sharing the same inferred V gene, J gene, and CDR3 amino acid sequence. The percentage overlap between two repertoires was calculated by dividing the number of shared unique clonotypes by the size of the smaller repertoire. Three approaches were used to assess repertoire richness: RTK rarefaction, the Chao1 estimator, and Recon v2.1 estimates of unobserved clonotypes. Generation probabilities for all TCRbeta clonotypes obtained by the gDNA method from a handful of donors were computed using OLGA. As stored in TCRdb, this immuneACCESS dataset retains in-frame rearrangements with V and J assigned. A fraction of the clones does not appear; measured against another copy, unresolved V genes explain less than half of the discrepancy, and the remainder lacks a known reason. V, J and clone size reflect that table, while D and trimming were determined from the DNA. In this sample the table shows 950,000 to 1,100,000 clones, about 80% of which occur a single time. More than 0.55% of the sample belongs to the ten largest clones.

Study-wide conclusions, independent of this receptor: Compared with non-shared clonotypes, clonotypes shared by all four sorted-subset donors had higher generation probabilities. Based on pairwise subsampling, the degree of clonotype sharing among donors was expected to be affected by sequencing depth. Incomplete sequencing was indicated by rarefaction of sorted-subset datasets, despite the large sequencing depth. The small number of donors limited the genetic and exposure-history diversity represented. Naive subsets generally had larger estimated clonotype richness than memory subsets did. When a handful of donors were compared, the shared fraction of clonotypes was roughly 4.8% for naive CD4, 3.5% to 4% for naive CD8, more than 2% for memory CD4, and 0.4% for memory CD8. Sampling was restricted to blood, and TCR repertoires in tissues likely differ from the TCR repertoires found in blood.

Healthy HIV-negative adults with no recently reported acute infections or vaccinations were included as donors. Only Caucasian adults living in Nashville, Tennessee, USA were represented among the donors. CD4+ T cells were enriched through magnetic negative selection, after which naive cells were positively selected on CD45RA and the remaining negative fraction served as the memory subset. After blood collection by leukapheresis, PBMCs were isolated using Ficoll-Histopaque density gradient centrifugation and then cryopreserved in the vapor phase of liquid nitrogen. Analytical flow cytometry was used to check the purity and quantity of each magnetically sorted T cell population. Each sorted fraction had its genomic DNA isolated and then quantified by UV absorbance on a Nanodrop 2000c. Sequences were obtained from memory CD4+ T cells from PBMCs. Explained via the paper, the cell subset or site label denotes: CD45RA-negative fraction. The sequence was collected from a man aged 18 to 29 in good health. Some clones in this sample may be carry-over from other donors' samples.

The DNA sequence is given as TGTGCCATCAGTGCCTCACAAGAGACCCAGTACTTC. This sequence encodes CAISASQETQYF. The chain is assembled from TRBV10-3 and TRBJ2-5, with no D gene named confidently. Deletion took 4 bases off V and 2 bases off J, with a span of 5 bases between the germline ends. According to the germline V gene, CDR1 reads ENHRY and CDR2 reads SYGVKD. From the cysteine through the phenylalanine, the CDR3 covers 12 amino acids. The only DNA kept is the CDR3, 36 bases in frame from the first base.